These 27 T cell receptor beta chains originate from one sample sequenced in a study of T cell responses to AZD1222 COVID-19 vaccine. Measured with immunoSEQ multiplex PCR; TCRdb has only the in-frame clones, and not every one. The repertoire includes approximately 100,000 clones, more than 70% of them detected once, and 4% to 5.5% sits in the top ten. The specimen was peripheral blood, collected 28 days after the second AZD1222 dose. These receptors originate from an adult who received the AZD1222 COVID-19 vaccine.

The rearrangement links TRBV5-1 to TRBJ1-1; 9 nucleotides agree with TRBD1. The CDR3 has 17 amino acids. Trimming removed 0 bases from V and 3 bases from J; junction bases left unmatched: 9. The germline V gene encodes CDR1 SGHRS and CDR2 YFSETQ. The chain's CDR3 is CASSLAFGTGSYTEAFF. CDR3 in DNA: TGCGCCAGCAGCTTGGCCTTCGGGACAGGGTCGTACACTGAAGCTTTCTTT.

The rearrangement joins TRBV6-5 to TRBJ1-1, with D perhaps TRBD1 (6 bases). The CDR3 is 14 amino acids. V lost 0 bases, J lost 4 bases, and 9 bases lay in between. In germline, CDR1 is MNHEY, CDR2 SVGAGI. The CDR3 coding sequence is TGTGCCAGCAGTTACTCAAGGGGGGTCACTGAAGCTTTCTTT. Encoded protein: CASSYSRGVTEAFF.

This chain connects TRBV6-2 or TRBV6-3 to TRBJ1-1, with D perhaps matching TRBD1 (5 bases). Germline loops: CDR1 MNHEY, CDR2 SVGEGT. This CDR3 spans 14 amino acids. V lost 5 bases and J lost 0, with 10 bases in between. The chain's CDR3 is CASSKGPLNTEAFF. In nucleotides, the CDR3 is TGTGCCAGCAGTAAGGGACCCCTGAACACTGAAGCTTTCTTT.

This clone has only a few counts. V usage is TRBV5-1 and J usage is TRBJ2-2; D not resolved. CDR1 is SGHRS and CDR2 is YFSETQ in the germline V gene. V dropped 2 bases and J dropped 4 bases, with 9 bases sitting between them. This CDR3 comprises 14 residues. The CDR3 reads CASSFIDGTGELFF. The CDR3 DNA reads as TGCGCCAGCAGCTTTATAGATGGCACCGGGGAGCTGTTTTTT.

The genes are TRBV7-2 and TRBJ2-2; the D call may be TRBD1 or TRBD2 (5 bases each). Trimming shortened V by 3 bases and J by 4 bases, and 15 bases separated the two germline ends. The CDR3 has 16 amino acids. The germline CDR1 and CDR2 sequences are SGHTA and FQGNSA. CDR3 in amino acids: CASSFSGARSTGELFF. The CDR3 nucleotides read TGTGCCAGCAGCTTTTCCGGGGCCCGGAGCACCGGGGAGCTGTTTTTT.

The chain has TRBV7-9 and TRBJ2-1; perhaps TRBD1 as D (5 bases). This CDR3 has 14 amino acids. Germline V lookup: CDR1 SEHNR, CDR2 FQNEAQ (reference sequence). V was cut by 2 bases and J by 5 bases, with 10 bases left in between. The DNA of the CDR3 is TGTGCCAGCAGCTTACCGTGGGGCCACAATGAGCAGTTCTTC. Translation gives CASSLPWGHNEQFF.

The chain employs TRBV4-3 and TRBJ1-3; D ambiguous. CDR3 length: 13 residues. Germline V gives CDR1 LGHNA, CDR2 YSLEER. The ends were cut back, 1 base at V and 4 bases at J, with 5 bases in the middle. In DNA, the CDR3 is TGCGCCAGCAGCCAAGTGCCGGGAAACACCATATATTTT. Its protein is CASSQVPGNTIYF.

The V and J genes are TRBV30 and TRBJ1-5; TRBD1 might be the D (6 bases). This CDR3 has 16 amino acids. Between the trimmed V and J ends, which lost 2 bases and 0 bases, there was a span of 14 bases. Germline V gene data show CDR1 as GTSNPN and CDR2 as SVGIG (reference sequence). CDR3: CAWSRLGQNSNQPQHF. The CDR3 region has the DNA TGTGCCTGGAGTAGGTTAGGACAGAATAGCAATCAGCCCCAGCATTTT.

The chain couples TRBV6-6 to TRBJ2-7; 9 nucleotides agree with TRBD2. Germline CDR1 and CDR2: MNHNY and SVGAGI (reference sequence). V gave up 8 bases and J gave up 7 bases; unmatched junction bases: 18. This CDR3 contains 16 residues. In DNA form, the CDR3 reads TGTGCCAGCTCAAGTCGAGCGGGAGGAGGGTTGGGAGAGCAGTACTTC. This codes for CASSSRAGGGLGEQYF.

The J gene is TRBJ1-2, the V gene TRBV4-3, with D possibly TRBD1 on 6 matching bases. The CDR3 extends over 17 amino acids. Trimming cost V 0 bases and J 8 bases, with 22 bases left between them. Germline-derived CDR1 and CDR2 are LGHNA and YSLEER. DNA for the CDR3: TGCGCCAGCAGCCAAGAATTCTGGACAGATTCCCGGGCCGGCTACACCTTC. Residues: CASSQEFWTDSRAGYTF.

The chain carries TRBV18 and TRBJ2-3, with 7 nucleotides matching TRBD2. This CDR3 spans 15 amino acids. V dropped 1 base and J dropped 6; count of bases not matched to a gene: 7. CDR1 KGHSH and CDR2 LQKENI come from the germline V gene. In nucleotides, the CDR3 is TGTGCCAGCTCACCACAGGGGAGCGGGAAGGATACGCAGTATTTT. It encodes CASSPQGSGKDTQYF.

The V gene is TRBV27, the J gene TRBJ1-2, with D uncertain. V lost 2 bases and J 1 base, leaving 5 bases between the germline ends. The CDR3 has 13 residues. From germline, CDR1 is MNHEY and CDR2 SMNVEV (reference sequence). CDR3 in amino acids: CASSLADNYGYTF. The CDR3 region has the DNA TGTGCCAGCAGTTTAGCGGATAACTATGGCTACACCTTC.

The chain combines TRBV6-5 with TRBJ2-7; weak D call: TRBD1 (7 bases). The CDR3 totals 16 residues. Trimming left V 4 bases short and J 1 base short, with 17 bases between. Germline loops: CDR1 MNHEY, CDR2 SVGAGI. DNA for the CDR3: TGTGCCAGCAGTTCCCCGGGGGACAGTACTTCCTACGAGCAGTACTTC. Translating it yields CASSSPGDSTSYEQYF.

V usage is TRBV10-3 and J usage is TRBJ2-1; TRBD2 matches at 7 bases. This CDR3 region has 15 residues. Germline V gene lookup returns CDR1 ENHRY and CDR2 SYGVKD. The junction had 8 bases not matched to a gene; V was cut back by 5 bases and J by 4 bases. In DNA form, the CDR3 reads TGTGCCATCAGTTCCCCGGGACTAATATACAATGAGCAGTTCTTC. It specifies CAISSPGLIYNEQFF.

The V and J genes are TRBV7-3 and TRBJ2-1, with TRBD2 as a possible D gene (5 bases). There are 13 residues in the CDR3. V dropped 3 bases and J dropped 10 bases, with 13 bases sitting between them. Germline V gene lookup returns CDR1 SGHTA and CDR2 FQGTGA. CDR3: CASSFLGSAEQFF. DNA of the CDR3: TGTGCCAGCAGCTTCCTGGGGAGCGCGGAGCAGTTCTTC.

The chain recombines TRBV30 with TRBJ1-1; D is unresolved. Germline assignment: CDR1 GTSNPN and CDR2 SVGIG (reference sequence). The CDR3 has 12 amino acids. V was clipped by 8 bases and J by 2 bases, with 12 bases between them. CDR3 nucleotide sequence: TGTGCCCAAACGGGCTCCAACACTGAAGCTTTCTTT. Protein: CAQTGSNTEAFF.

This chain connects TRBV27 to TRBJ2-1; the match to TRBD2 covers 8 bases. The CDR3 covers 17 residues. Germline CDR1 and CDR2: MNHEY and SMNVEV (reference sequence). The J segment lost 3 bases and the V segment lost 6 bases, leaving 13 bases of the junction unmatched. The CDR3 DNA sequence: TGTGCCAGCAGAGGACTAGCAGCGGCGGGACTCTACAATGAGCAGTTCTTC. Its translation: CASRGLAAAGLYNEQFF.

Comments on this clone: The DNA is omitted, as the CDR3 cannot be located on it reliably, and the CDR3 follows TCRdb's listing. The chain combines TRBV21-1 with TRBJ1-5. TRBV21-1 is noted as a pseudogene. Termini included, the CDR3 measures 24 amino acids. This CDR3 reads CASPFLCQQQLSVIPVMDNQPQHF.

J is TRBJ1-3 and V is TRBV30; D gene uncertain. Germline-derived CDR1 and CDR2 are GTSNPN and SVGIG (reference sequence). CDR3 length: 12 amino acids. Between the trimmed V and J ends, which lost 2 bases and 5 bases, there was a span of 7 bases. The CDR3: CAWSSVRNTIYF. In DNA, the CDR3 is TGTGCCTGGAGTTCCGTCCGAAACACCATATATTTT. Looking up the rest from reference TRBV30 and TRBJ1-3 gives the full variable domain: SQTIHQWPATLVQPVGSPLSLECTVEGTSNPNLYWYRQAAGRGLQLLFYSVGIGQISSEVPQNLSASRPQDRQFILSSKKLLLSDSGFYLCAWSSVRNTIYFGEGSWLTVV.

The chain employs TRBV6-1 and TRBJ2-7; no definite D call. The CDR3 contains 13 residues. Trimming removed 3 bases at V and 0 bases at J, with 6 bases between. Germline CDR1 reads MNHNS; CDR2 reads SASEGT. This chain's CDR3 is CASSDSASYEQYF. The CDR3 coding sequence is TGTGCCAGCAGTGATTCAGCCTCCTACGAGCAGTACTTC.

This clone was picked up a small number of times. The V call is TRBV29-1, the J call TRBJ1-1, with no clear D. V lost 6 bases to trimming and J lost 0 bases, with 8 bases between them. The CDR3 sequence is 12 residues long. CDR1 and CDR2 from the germline V gene are SQVTM and ANQGSEA. CDR3 nucleotide sequence: TGCAGCGTAGCACCCCTGAACACTGAAGCTTTCTTT. Amino acids: CSVAPLNTEAFF.

V gene TRBV19 combines with J gene TRBJ2-2; D assignment may be TRBD1 or TRBD2 (6 bases each). Germline V gives CDR1 LNHDA, CDR2 SQIVND (reference sequence). V lost 8 bases to trimming and J lost 6 bases, with 16 bases between them. The length of the CDR3 is 14 residues. The CDR3 is CASGLPRGAGELFF. CDR3 sequence (DNA): TGTGCCAGTGGGCTTCCTAGGGGGGCCGGGGAGCTGTTTTTT. The whole variable domain, remainder taken from reference TRBV19 and TRBJ2-2, is DGGITQSPKYLFRKEGQNVTLSCEQNLNHDAMYWYRQDPGQGLRLIYYSQIVNDFQKGDIAEGYSVSREKKESFPLTVTSAQKNPTAFYLCASGLPRGAGELFFGEGSRLTVL.

This chain links TRBV7-3 with TRBJ2-3, with 7 bases identical to TRBD1. Germline values: CDR1 SGHTA, CDR2 FQGTGA. The CDR3 spans 13 residues. The V and J ends lost 6 bases and 5 bases, in that order; junction bases with no gene match: 5. The CDR3, as DNA: TGTGCCAGCAGTACCACAGGGGAAGATACGCAGTATTTT. Its protein is CASSTTGEDTQYF.

The chain combines TRBV4-3 with TRBJ1-2; D is possibly TRBD1 (6 bases). V dropped 1 base and J dropped 6 bases, with 24 bases sitting between them. Looked up from germline, CDR1 is LGHNA and CDR2 is YSLEER. The CDR3 length is 18 residues. The CDR3 sequence is CASSQALPITGGVDGYTF. In nucleotides, the CDR3 is TGCGCCAGCAGCCAAGCACTCCCCATAACGGGGGGCGTTGATGGCTACACCTTC.

The gene calls are TRBV5-4 and TRBJ1-1; 10 bases fit TRBD1. In germline, CDR1 is SGHNT, CDR2 YYREEE (reference sequence). The CDR3 consists of 16 residues. V was pared by 6 bases and J by 8 bases, with 16 bases of the junction left unmatched. The CDR3 is CASTTRTGGRLPEAFF. In DNA form, the CDR3 reads TGTGCCAGCACCACTAGGACAGGGGGGCGCCTGCCGGAAGCTTTCTTT.

The chain carries TRBV24-1 and TRBJ2-3; 8 nucleotides match TRBD2. The CDR3 length is 15 residues. From germline, CDR1 is KGHDR and CDR2 SFDVKD. V was clipped by 6 bases and J by 2 bases; unmatched bases: 6. The CDR3: CATSHSGLATDTQYF. CDR3 sequence (DNA): TGTGCCACCAGTCACTCAGGACTAGCCACAGATACGCAGTATTTT.

The J gene is TRBJ1-2, the V gene TRBV9; no firm D call. The CDR3 is 14 amino acids. Germline-derived CDR1 and CDR2 are SGDLS and YYNGEE. Trimming cost V 0 bases and J 2 bases, with 8 bases left between them. The CDR3 reads CASSVGAGNYGYTF. The DNA of the CDR3 is TGTGCCAGCAGCGTAGGGGCCGGGAACTATGGCTACACCTTC.